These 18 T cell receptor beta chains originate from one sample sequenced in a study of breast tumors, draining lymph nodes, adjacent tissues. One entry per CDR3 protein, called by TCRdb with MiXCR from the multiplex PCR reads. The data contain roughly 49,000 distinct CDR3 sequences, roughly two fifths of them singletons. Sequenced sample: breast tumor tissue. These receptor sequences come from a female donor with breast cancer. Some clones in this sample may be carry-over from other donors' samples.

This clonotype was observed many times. CDR3 residues: CASSDSSWFGYTF. The CDR3 DNA is TGTGCCAGCAGTGACTCCTCTTGGTTCGGCTACACCTTC. The J gene is TRBJ1-2, the V gene TRBV6-1; no clear D gene. Per germline, CDR1 MNHNS and CDR2 SASEGT. The germline V and J ends were trimmed by 3 bases and 8 bases, with 13 bases remaining between them. CDR3 size: 13 residues.

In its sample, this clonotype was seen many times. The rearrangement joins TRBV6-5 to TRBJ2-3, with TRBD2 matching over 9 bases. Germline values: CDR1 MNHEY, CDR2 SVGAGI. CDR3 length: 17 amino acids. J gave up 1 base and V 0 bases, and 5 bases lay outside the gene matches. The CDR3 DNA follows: TGTGCCAGCAGTTACTCGAAGGCGGGAGGGGGCACAGATACGCAGTATTTT. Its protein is CASSYSKAGGGTDTQYF.

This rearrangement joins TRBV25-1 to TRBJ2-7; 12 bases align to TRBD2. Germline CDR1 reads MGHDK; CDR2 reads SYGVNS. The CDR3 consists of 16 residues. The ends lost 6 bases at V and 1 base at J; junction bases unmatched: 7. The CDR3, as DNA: TGTGCCAGCAGCAAACGACTAGCGGGAGCATCCTACGAGCAGTACTTC. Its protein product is CASSKRLAGASYEQYF.

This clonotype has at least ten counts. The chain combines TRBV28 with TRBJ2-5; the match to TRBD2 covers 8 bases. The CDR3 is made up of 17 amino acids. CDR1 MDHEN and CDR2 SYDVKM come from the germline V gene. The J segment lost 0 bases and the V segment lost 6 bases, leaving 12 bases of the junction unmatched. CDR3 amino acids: CASSPRWVAGYQETQYF. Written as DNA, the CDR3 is TGTGCCAGCAGCCCGAGGTGGGTAGCGGGATACCAAGAGACCCAGTACTTC.

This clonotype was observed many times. CDR3 loop: CASSEITGELFF. For the CDR3, the DNA is TGTGCCAGCAGTGAAATCACCGGGGAGCTGTTTTTT. The chain uses TRBV2 and TRBJ2-2, with D unclear. The germline gives CDR1 SNHLY, CDR2 FYNNEI. The germline V and J ends were trimmed by 2 bases and 4 bases, with 2 bases remaining between them. The CDR3 runs 12 residues.

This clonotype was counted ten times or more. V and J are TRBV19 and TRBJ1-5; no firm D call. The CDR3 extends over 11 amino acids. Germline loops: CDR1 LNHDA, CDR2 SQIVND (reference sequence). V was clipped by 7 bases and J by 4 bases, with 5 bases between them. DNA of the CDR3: TGTGCCAGTAAACAGAATCAGCCCCAGCATTTT. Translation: CASKQNQPQHF.

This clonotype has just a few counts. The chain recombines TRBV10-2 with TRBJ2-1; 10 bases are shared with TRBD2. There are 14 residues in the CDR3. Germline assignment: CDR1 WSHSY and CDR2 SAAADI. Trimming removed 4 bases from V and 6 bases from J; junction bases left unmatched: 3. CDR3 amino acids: CASSVTSGINEQFF. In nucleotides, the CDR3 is TGCGCCAGCAGTGTCACTAGCGGGATCAATGAGCAGTTCTTC.

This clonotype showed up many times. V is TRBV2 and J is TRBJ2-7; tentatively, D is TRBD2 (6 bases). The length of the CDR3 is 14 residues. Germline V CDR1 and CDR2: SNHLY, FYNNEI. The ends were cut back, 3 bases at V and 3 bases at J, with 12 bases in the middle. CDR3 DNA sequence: TGTGCCAGCAGTGACGGGGCGGGGAGCTACGAGCAGTACTTC. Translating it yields CASSDGAGSYEQYF.

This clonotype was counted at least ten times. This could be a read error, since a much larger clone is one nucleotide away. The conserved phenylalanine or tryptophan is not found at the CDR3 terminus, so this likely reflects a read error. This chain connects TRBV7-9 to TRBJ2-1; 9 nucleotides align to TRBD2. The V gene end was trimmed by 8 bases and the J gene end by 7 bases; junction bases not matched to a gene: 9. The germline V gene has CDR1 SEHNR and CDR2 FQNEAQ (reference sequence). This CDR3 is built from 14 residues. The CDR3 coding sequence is TGTGCCAGCGTTATAGCGGGAGTAAGGAATGAGCAGTTCCTC. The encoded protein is CASVIAGVRNEQFL.

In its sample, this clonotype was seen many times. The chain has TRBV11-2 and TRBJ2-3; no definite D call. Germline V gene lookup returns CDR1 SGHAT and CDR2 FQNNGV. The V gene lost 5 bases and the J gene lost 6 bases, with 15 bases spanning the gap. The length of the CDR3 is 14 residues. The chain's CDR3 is CASSPTLVSDTQYF. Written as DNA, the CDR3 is TGTGCCAGCAGCCCGACATTGGTATCGGATACGCAGTATTTT.

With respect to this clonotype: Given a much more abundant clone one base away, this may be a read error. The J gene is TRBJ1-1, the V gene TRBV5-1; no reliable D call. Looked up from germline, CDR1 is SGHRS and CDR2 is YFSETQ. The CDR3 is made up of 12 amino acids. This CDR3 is CASSAVNTEALF. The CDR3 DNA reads TGCGCCAGCAGCGCGGTGAACACTGAAGCTTTGTTT.

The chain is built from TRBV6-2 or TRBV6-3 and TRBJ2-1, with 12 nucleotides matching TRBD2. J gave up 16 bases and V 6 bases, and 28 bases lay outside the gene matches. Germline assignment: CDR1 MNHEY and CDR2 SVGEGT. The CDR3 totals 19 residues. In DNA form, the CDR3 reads TGTGCCAGCAGCCAAGTCCCCATCTCGACTAGCGGGAGAGAGAATGATCAATTCTTC. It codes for CASSQVPISTSGRENDQFF.

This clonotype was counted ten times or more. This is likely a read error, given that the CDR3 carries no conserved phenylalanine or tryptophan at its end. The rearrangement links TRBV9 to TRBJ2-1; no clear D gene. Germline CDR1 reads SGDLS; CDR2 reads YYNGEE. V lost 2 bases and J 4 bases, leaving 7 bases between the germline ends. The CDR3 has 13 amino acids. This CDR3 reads CASSVGQYNEQFS. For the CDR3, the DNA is TGTGCCAGCAGCGTTGGCCAGTACAATGAGCAGTTCTCC.

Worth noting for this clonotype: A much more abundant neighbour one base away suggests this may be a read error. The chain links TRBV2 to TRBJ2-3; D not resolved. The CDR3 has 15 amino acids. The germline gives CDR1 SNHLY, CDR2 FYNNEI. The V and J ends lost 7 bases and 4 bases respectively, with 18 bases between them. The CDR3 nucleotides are TGTGCCAGCAAAGTAAGAGACACAGCCTCAGATACGCAGTATTTT. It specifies CASKVRDTASDTQYF. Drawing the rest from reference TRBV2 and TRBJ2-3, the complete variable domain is EPEVTQTPSHQVTQMGQEVILRCVPISNHLYFYWYRQILGQKVEFLVSFYNNEISEKSEIFDDQFSVERPDGSNFTLKIRSTKLEDSAMYFCASKVRDTASDTQYFGPGTRLTVL.

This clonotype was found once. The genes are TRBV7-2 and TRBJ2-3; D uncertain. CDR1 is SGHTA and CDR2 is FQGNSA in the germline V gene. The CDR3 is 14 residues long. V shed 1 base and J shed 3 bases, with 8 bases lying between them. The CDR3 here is CASSLGPLTDTQYF. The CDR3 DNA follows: TGTGCCAGCAGCTTAGGCCCTCTTACAGATACGCAGTATTTT. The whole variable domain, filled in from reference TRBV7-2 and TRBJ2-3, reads GAGVSQSPSNKVTEKGKDVELRCDPISGHTALYWYRQSLGQGLEFLIYFQGNSAPDKSGLPSDRFSAERTGGSVSTLTIQRTQQEDSAVYLCASSLGPLTDTQYFGPGTRLTVL.

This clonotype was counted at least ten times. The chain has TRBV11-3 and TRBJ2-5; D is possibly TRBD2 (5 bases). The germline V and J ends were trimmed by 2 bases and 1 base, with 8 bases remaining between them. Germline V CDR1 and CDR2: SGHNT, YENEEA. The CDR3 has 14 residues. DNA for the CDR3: TGTGCCAGCAGCTTATTCGCGGGCCAAGAGACCCAGTACTTC. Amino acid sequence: CASSLFAGQETQYF.

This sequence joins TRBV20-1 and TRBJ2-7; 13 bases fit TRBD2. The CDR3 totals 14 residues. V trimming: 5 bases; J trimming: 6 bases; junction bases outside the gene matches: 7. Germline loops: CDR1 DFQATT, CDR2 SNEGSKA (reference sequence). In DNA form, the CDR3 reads TGCAGTGCTCTCGGACTAGCGGGAGTTGGCGAGCAGTACTTC. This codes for CSALGLAGVGEQYF.

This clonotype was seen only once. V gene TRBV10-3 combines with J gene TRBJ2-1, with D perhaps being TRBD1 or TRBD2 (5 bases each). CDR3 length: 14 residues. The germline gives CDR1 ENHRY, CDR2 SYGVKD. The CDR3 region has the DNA TGTGCTAGAGATGGGACGACCCTAAGGAGTGAGCAGTTCTTC. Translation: CARDGTTLRSEQFF.